This T cell receptor (beta chain) came from a study of blood T cell repertoires in COVID-19. Across the study: COVID-19 samples from acute and convalescent phases originated in the United States, Italy and Spain. PBMCs, B-cell-depleted T cells, or T cells provided the cDNA or gDNA that made up the material.

Study processing details: Reference gene primer amplification gave nucleated cell count estimates. Profiling relied on immunoSEQ multiplex PCR, and the TCRdb table lists in-frame clones only, not all of them. V, J and clone size are taken as reported in that table, and D and trimming were inferred from the DNA itself. The sample contains some 130,000 clones, about 81% of which appear only once. The J segment lost 4 bases and the V segment lost 5 bases, leaving 8 bases of the junction unmatched. The germline V gene has CDR1 SGHRS and CDR2 YFSETQ. There are 16 residues in the CDR3. The sequence derives from a woman older than 75 with acute or convalescent COVID-19. The sample was peripheral blood. The rearrangement uses TRBV5-1 and TRBJ2-1; 11 bases match TRBD2. The CDR3 bases are TGCGCCAGCAGTGTTAGCGGGGGGGCGGCTTACAATGAGCAGTTCTTC. Its translation: CASSVSGGAAYNEQFF.